The present T cell receptor (beta chain) was sequenced within a study of cytomegalovirus exposure and HLA in healthy donors (dated by TCRdb to about 2017). About the full investigation: A later analysis indicated that the 120 or so validation repertoires were generated on the platform also employed for the approximately 700 repertoires of the first cohort. In addition to the first cohort of 650 to 800 subjects, a separate validation cohort of 120 different subjects was used. The study aimed to test whether cataloging public T cell receptors could reveal signatures of past pathogen exposure. High-throughput TCR immunosequencing, statistical association of individual TCRs with disease status, and machine learning were combined to predict cytomegalovirus infection status. Results and caveats for the whole study, not just this receptor: A later analysis found that TCRs clustered in the first cohort also tended to co-occur in the roughly 120 validation repertoires, with 94% of cluster scores above 0. It was suggested by the authors that the approach could potentially be generalized to other disease states and immunological phenotypes. While some public TCRs were present in many individuals, most TCR sequences turned up only very rarely across donors. All 120 or so repertoires were used to score co-occurrence in the validation cohort in a later analysis, because that analysis had no HLA typing for the cohort. In the study, 150 to 200 TCR beta chains were listed as associated with cytomegalovirus. The classifier was reported to diagnose cytomegalovirus status with high specificity and sensitivity in both the original cohort and the validation cohort. In vitro tests confirmed that three of the cytomegalovirus-associated TCR beta chains recognize cytomegalovirus antigens.

The library was produced with the immunoSEQ multiplex PCR assay. The study's own analysis went as follows. A statistical classification framework was built for diagnosing cytomegalovirus status from the catalog of TCR beta chain sequences. Here the immuneACCESS table is served through TCRdb, limited to in-frame sequences with V and J called. Missing clones are a known gap in these copies; in checked studies unresolved V genes cover under half, and the rest lacks a known reason. The V and J calls and the clone size are those of that table, but D and trimming were determined from the DNA. This sample holds around 120,000 clones; around 88% were observed only once. The ten largest make up about 1.8% of the sample. Clipping removes 1 base from V and 5 bases from J, with 5 as the unmatched junction base count. From cysteine to phenylalanine, the CDR3 is 15 amino acids long. Here the CDR3 DNA is all that survives: 45 bases in frame from base 1. Sequences PRHDT (CDR1) and FYEKMQ (CDR2) are obtained from the germline V gene (reference sequence).

The donors belonged to the validation cohort of around 110 subjects, which was separate from the roughly 670-subject first cohort. To note about this clone: The specificity of this receptor is unknown. Within one base of it there is no much larger clone, and no base qualities were kept.

The rearranged chain carries TRBV13 and TRBJ2-5, and TRBD1 aligns with 9 junction nucleotides. The sequenced sample was PBMCs. This TCR derives from a man between 18 and 29 years old in good health and CMV-seronegative. The CDR3 corresponds to CASSLVGQGQETQYF. The nucleotide sequence is given as TGTGCCAGCAGCTTAGTGGGACAGGGTCAGGAGACCCAGTACTTC.